This T cell receptor beta chain was identified during a study of blood T cell repertoires in COVID-19. Study-wide context: The study drew acute and convalescent COVID-19 samples from the United States, Italy and Spain. T cells, B-cell-depleted T cells, or PBMCs provided the cDNA or gDNA that served as material.

The germline V gene encodes CDR1 LGHDT and CDR2 YNNKEL (reference sequence). Trimming at V came to 4 bases and at J to 3 bases, leaving 10 bases not matched to a gene. The CDR3 has 17 amino acids. Original handling: Reference gene primer amplification in the assay estimated nucleated cell counts. The repertoire was sequenced with immunoSEQ multiplex PCR; TCRdb's copy has only in-frame clones and lacks some. V, J and clone size were drawn from that table, and D and trimming were deduced from the DNA. The sample contains around 110,000 clones, under 85% of which appear only once. The sequenced sample was peripheral blood. V usage is TRBV3-1 (or the pseudogene TRBV3-2) and J usage is TRBJ2-2, with 8 bases fitting TRBD1. This receptor was identified in a woman aged 55-69 years with acute or convalescent COVID-19. CDR3 coding DNA: TGTGCCAGCAGCCTCCCAGGGGGCAGGGATCACACCGGGGAGCTGTTTTTT. Amino acid sequence: CASSLPGGRDHTGELFF.